This is a list of T cell receptor beta chains from one sample in a study of neurological immune-mediated disorders. TCRdb independently ran MiXCR on the 5' RACE reads; one entry per CDR3 protein. The sample has some 22,000 distinct CDR3 sequences; about 18% are singletons. The sequenced sample was CD8+ T cells from blood. All receptors derive from a young woman with multiple sclerosis. The CDR3 runs from the conserved cysteine through the conserved F or W. A D gene is named only where the DNA matches it firmly. Some rows mark clone size as missing; the rest say once, few, many or name a class of expanded clone.

cdr3_aa	cdr3_nt	clone_size	j_call	v_call	d_call
CASSPGATAGYTF	TGTGCCAGCAGCCCGGGTGCCACGGCTGGCTACACCTTC	medium-sized	TRBJ1-2	TRBV6-2/TRBV6-3	-
CASSPQLGRSYNEQFF	TGTGCCAGCAGCCCCCAGCTAGGGCGATCCTACAATGAGCAGTTCTTC	many	TRBJ2-1	TRBV7-2	-
CASSLAYRTAPGGGYTF	TGCGCCAGCAGCTTGGCCTATCGGACGGCGCCGGGGGGTGGCTACACCTTC	many	TRBJ1-2	TRBV5-1	-
CASSYGGRGVTEAFF	TGTGCCAGCAGTTACGGGGGGCGCGGAGTCACTGAAGCTTTCTTT	many	TRBJ1-1	TRBV6-5	-
CASSPTGGSEVCTF	TGTGCCAGCAGCCCCACGGGGGGGTCGGAGGTTTGCACCTTC	many	TRBJ1-2	TRBV5-5	-
CAISESSTQGNIQYF	TGTGCCATCAGTGAGTCTAGTACGCAGGGAAACATTCAGTACTTC	-	TRBJ2-4	TRBV10-3	-
CSASLVQAFF	TGCAGTGCTAGCTTGGTCCAAGCTTTCTTT	-	TRBJ1-1	TRBV20-1	-
CASGDLAANNEQFF	TGTGCCAGCGGGGATCTAGCGGCGAACAATGAGCAGTTCTTC	many	TRBJ2-1	TRBV6-5	TRBD2
CASSVRPFMGGDRDKYTQYF	TGTGCCAGCAGCGTAAGGCCTTTCATGGGGGGGGACAGGGATAAGTATACGCAGTATTTT	many	TRBJ2-3	TRBV9	TRBD1
CASSKGRTGRSSYEQYF	TGTGCCAGCAGCAAAGGCCGGACAGGGCGAAGCTCCTACGAGCAGTACTTC	few	TRBJ2-7	TRBV21-1	-
CASSTRASDQPQHF	TGCGCCAGCAGCACTCGGGCCTCAGACCAGCCCCAGCATTTT	many	TRBJ1-5	TRBV4-1	-
CASSLDVSGGSSTDTQYF	TGTGCCAGCAGCTTGGACGTTAGCGGGGGATCTAGCACAGATACGCAGTATTTT	many	TRBJ2-3	TRBV7-9	TRBD2
CASSLVFVGRDEQYF	TGCGCCAGCAGCTTGGTTTTTGTTGGGCGGGACGAGCAGTACTTC	many	TRBJ2-7	TRBV5-1	-
CASSLGVSLADYNEQFF	TGTGCCAGCAGCTTAGGTGTGAGTCTAGCGGACTACAATGAGCAGTTCTTC	many	TRBJ2-1	TRBV7-9	TRBD2
CASTFSWTQYSPLHF	TGTGCCAGCACCTTCTCCTGGACGCAATATTCACCCCTCCACTTT	-	TRBJ1-6	TRBV7-2	-
CASSPPMTETVNTEAFF	TGTGCCAGCAGCCCGCCGATGACAGAGACCGTGAACACTGAAGCTTTCTTT	many	TRBJ1-1	TRBV7-9	-
CATSRDIQGPDTQYF	TGTGCCACCAGCAGAGATATCCAGGGGCCAGATACGCAGTATTTT	many	TRBJ2-3	TRBV15	-